The sequence of this T cell receptor (beta chain) was determined in a study of response to subunit inactivated influenza vaccine. This clonotype was picked up many times. Germline-derived CDR1 and CDR2 are DFQATT and SNEGSKA (reference sequence). The CDR3 is 13 residues long. V was clipped by 2 bases and J by 7 bases, with 14 bases between them. In TCRdb, the RT-PCR reads were re-called with MiXCR into one record per CDR3 protein. Among 650,000 to 800,000 distinct CDR3 sequences listed, 11% to 15% were seen once. The V gene is TRBV20-1, the J gene TRBJ2-5; D unclear. The sequencing used PBMCs from blood, collected less than 15 days before vaccination. The sequence was collected from a man aged 50 or older who received an inactivated influenza vaccine. CDR3 coding DNA: TGCAGTGCTAGAAACCCAACCCAGCGGACCCAGTACTTC. Its protein product is CSARNPTQRTQYF.